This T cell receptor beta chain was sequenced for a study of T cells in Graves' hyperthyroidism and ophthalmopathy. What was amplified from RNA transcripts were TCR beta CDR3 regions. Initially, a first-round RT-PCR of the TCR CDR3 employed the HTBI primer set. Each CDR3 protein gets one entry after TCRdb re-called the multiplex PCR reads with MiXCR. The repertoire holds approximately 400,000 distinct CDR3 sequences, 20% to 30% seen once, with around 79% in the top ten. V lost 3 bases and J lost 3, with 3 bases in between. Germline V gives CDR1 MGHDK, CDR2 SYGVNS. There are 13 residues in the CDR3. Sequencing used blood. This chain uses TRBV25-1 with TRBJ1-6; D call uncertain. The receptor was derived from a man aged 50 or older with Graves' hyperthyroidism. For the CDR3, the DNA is TGTGCCAGCAGTGAGGGCTATAATTCACCCCTCCACTTT. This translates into CASSEGYNSPLHF.